The 23 T cell receptor beta chains given below trace back to one sample, sequenced in a study of PD-1 blockade in classical Hodgkin lymphoma. The protocol was immunoSEQ multiplex PCR, while the TCRdb copy is restricted to in-frame clones and leaves out a portion. This sample has under 110,000 clones, with roughly 89% found just once. Each patient relapsed following autologous stem cell transplantation, and prior brentuximab vedotin exposure differed. The sample consisted of peripheral blood mononuclear cells (PBMCs), taken before the second cycle of nivolumab. These receptors came from a human donor with classical Hodgkin lymphoma.

The DNA of the CDR3 is TGTGCCAGCACCGAAACCAGGGGATCCATCACCCACGAGCAGTACTTC. Its protein product is CASTETRGSITHEQYF. The chain links TRBV5-6 to TRBJ2-7, with TRBD1 as a possible D gene (6 bases). Looked up from germline, CDR1 is SGHDT and CDR2 is YYEEEE. The V and J ends lost 6 bases and 5 bases respectively, with 24 bases between them. This CDR3 contains 16 residues.

This CDR3 reads CASSPGTRGYNSPLHF. CDR3 nucleotide sequence: TGTGCCAGCAGCCCTGGCACGAGGGGATACAATTCACCCCTCCACTTT. This chain links TRBV5-6 with TRBJ1-6; the D gene is possibly TRBD1 (5 bases). Germline CDR1 reads SGHDT; CDR2 reads YYEEEE. The CDR3 has 16 residues. Trimming pared 4 bases from V and 7 bases from J, leaving 18 bases between.

V is TRBV9 and J is TRBJ2-7; D gene ambiguous. Trimming removed 0 bases at V and 2 bases at J, with 9 bases between. CDR1 is SGDLS and CDR2 is YYNGEE in the germline V gene. This CDR3 region has 14 residues. The CDR3 reads CASSVEISTYEQYF. The CDR3, as DNA: TGTGCCAGCAGCGTAGAGATCAGCACCTACGAGCAGTACTTC.

The J gene is TRBJ2-3, the V gene TRBV2, with 7 bases identical to TRBD2. The germline V gene has CDR1 SNHLY and CDR2 FYNNEI. There are 15 residues in the CDR3. J lost 5 bases, V lost 1 base, and 6 bases had no gene match. This chain's CDR3 is CASSEGPSGGDTQYF. CDR3 coding DNA: TGTGCCAGCAGTGAAGGGCCGTCGGGGGGAGATACGCAGTATTTT.

J is TRBJ1-2 and V is TRBV18; possible D gene TRBD1, 5 bases. V gave up 1 base and J gave up 0 bases, with 12 bases separating them. In germline, CDR1 is KGHSH, CDR2 LQKENI. The CDR3 is 16 amino acids. The CDR3: CASSPRPEGANYGYTF. The CDR3 DNA reads as TGTGCCAGCTCACCACGCCCAGAAGGGGCTAACTATGGCTACACCTTC.

This clone appeared once. The genes are TRBV7-2 and TRBJ2-1; D remains unclear. The CDR3 loop spans 14 amino acids. V lost 6 bases to trimming and J lost 5 bases, with 14 bases between them. In germline, CDR1 is SGHTA, CDR2 FQGNSA. The CDR3 DNA is TGTGCCAGCAGTCCATCGCCCCTAGACAATGAGCAGTTCTTC. Translated, it gives CASSPSPLDNEQFF.

The J gene is TRBJ1-1, the V gene TRBV19, with a possible D match to TRBD1 (5 bases). Trimming took 1 base from V and 3 from J, leaving 6 bases between them. This CDR3 contains 13 residues. From germline, CDR1 is LNHDA and CDR2 SQIVND (reference sequence). CDR3 loop: CASSIGGYTEAFF. The CDR3 nucleotides are TGTGCCAGTAGTATAGGGGGGTACACTGAAGCTTTCTTT. The complete variable domain, with remaining parts taken from reference TRBV19 and TRBJ1-1, reads DGGITQSPKYLFRKEGQNVTLSCEQNLNHDAMYWYRQDPGQGLRLIYYSQIVNDFQKGDIAEGYSVSREKKESFPLTVTSAQKNPTAFYLCASSIGGYTEAFFGQGTRLTVV.

The gene calls are TRBV7-6 and TRBJ2-3, with a tentative D call TRBD1 (6 bases). With 3 bases removed from V and 2 bases from J, the gap between germline ends came to 15 bases. CDR1 and CDR2 from the germline V gene are SGHVS and FNYEAQ. This CDR3 contains 16 residues. The CDR3 protein is CASSLAGDQYTDTQYF. In nucleotides, the CDR3 is TGTGCCAGCAGCTTGGCAGGGGACCAATACACAGATACGCAGTATTTT.

The V gene is TRBV7-9, the J gene TRBJ1-1, with a tentative D call TRBD1 (5 bases). The CDR3 is 15 residues long. V was clipped by 0 bases and J by 1 base, with 9 bases between them. The V gene's germline CDR1 is SEHNR and CDR2 FQNEAQ (reference sequence). The CDR3 DNA is TGTGCCAGCAGCTTAGCCCTCGGGACGAACACTGAAGCTTTCTTT. Translated: CASSLALGTNTEAFF.

The gene calls are TRBV5-6 and TRBJ2-1; TRBD2 aligns across 7 bases. V lost 0 bases, J lost 4 bases, and 4 bases stayed unmatched. The CDR3 consists of 15 residues. CDR1 is SGHDT, CDR2 YYEEEE, per germline. CDR3 coding DNA: TGTGCCAGCAGCTTGGTAACTAGCGTTTACAATGAGCAGTTCTTC. This sequence encodes CASSLVTSVYNEQFF.

This sequence joins TRBV7-8 and TRBJ2-7; TRBD2 matches at 12 bases. The germline V gene encodes CDR1 SGHVS and CDR2 FQNEAQ. The CDR3 consists of 15 residues. Trimming took 5 bases from V and 4 from J; bases not matched to a gene: 6. The CDR3 DNA reads TGTGCCAGCAGCCAGACTAGCGGGGGTAGTTACGAGCAGTACTTC. It codes for CASSQTSGGSYEQYF.

The chain links TRBV28 to TRBJ1-4; 7 bases line up with TRBD1. Germline CDR1 and CDR2: MDHEN and SYDVKM. Unmatched junction bases numbered 5, after V lost 5 bases and J lost 5 bases. The CDR3 sequence is 14 residues long. CDR3 nucleotides: TGTGCCAGCAGTCGGACAGGAGAAAATGAAAAACTGTTTTTT. It translates to CASSRTGENEKLFF.

As to this clone: With a much larger clone just one base away, this may be a read error. The sample has other DNA sequences that encode this CDR3 too. CDR3 sequence reads: CATLPTGHQPQHF. The CDR3 DNA follows: TGTGCCACCTTACCGACAGGGCATCAGCCCCAGCATTTT. The rearrangement uses TRBV28 and TRBJ1-5; TRBD1 matches at 7 bases. The junction had 8 bases not matched to a gene; V was cut back by 10 bases and J by 5 bases. In germline, CDR1 is MDHEN, CDR2 SYDVKM. The CDR3 length is 13 residues.

CDR3 DNA: TGCGCCAGCAGCCCCTCCGAGAGCTCTGGGGCCAACGTCCTGACTTTC. Protein product: CASSPSESSGANVLTF. The V call is TRBV4-1, the J call TRBJ2-6; D unclear. Deletions cut 4 bases from V and 0 bases from J, with 10 bases between. Germline V gives CDR1 MGHRA, CDR2 YSYEKL. This CDR3 comprises 16 residues.

The gene calls are TRBV19 and TRBJ1-1, with D possibly TRBD1 on 5 matching bases. Between the trimmed V and J ends, which lost 3 bases and 1 base, there was a span of 12 bases. Germline loops: CDR1 LNHDA, CDR2 SQIVND (reference sequence). The CDR3 is 15 residues long. The CDR3 reads CASSILDIGNTEAFF. The CDR3 DNA reads as TGTGCCAGTAGTATTTTGGACATAGGGAACACTGAAGCTTTCTTT. Full variable domain (missing parts from reference TRBV19 and TRBJ1-1): DGGITQSPKYLFRKEGQNVTLSCEQNLNHDAMYWYRQDPGQGLRLIYYSQIVNDFQKGDIAEGYSVSREKKESFPLTVTSAQKNPTAFYLCASSILDIGNTEAFFGQGTRLTVV.

The V gene is TRBV7-6, the J gene TRBJ1-5; D is unresolved. V shed 1 base and J shed 7 bases, with 8 bases lying between them. The CDR3 totals 13 residues. Germline loops: CDR1 SGHVS, CDR2 FNYEAQ. The CDR3, as DNA: TGTGCCAGCAGCTTAGTGTTACACCAGCCCCAGCATTTT. It specifies CASSLVLHQPQHF.

This chain uses TRBV9 with TRBJ1-2, with D unresolved. V lost 0 bases and J 0 bases, leaving 9 bases between the germline ends. Looked up from germline, CDR1 is SGDLS and CDR2 is YYNGEE. The CDR3 totals 15 residues. The CDR3 DNA reads as TGTGCCAGCAGCGTAGATATAAGGACTAACTATGGCTACACCTTC. Translation: CASSVDIRTNYGYTF.

The rearrangement links TRBV4-2 to TRBJ2-6; D possibly corresponds to TRBD2 (6 bases). V lost 3 bases to trimming and J lost 1 base, with 7 bases between them. The V gene's germline CDR1 is LGHNA and CDR2 YNFKEQ. CDR3 length equals 15 residues. The CDR3 loop is CASSQGGSGANVLTF. The DNA for the CDR3 is TGTGCCAGCAGCCAGGGGGGTTCTGGGGCCAACGTCCTGACTTTC.

The gene calls are TRBV10-2 and TRBJ1-2; the D is unclear. Trimming pared 0 bases from V and 0 bases from J, leaving 11 bases between. CDR1 WSHSY and CDR2 SAAADI come from the germline V gene. The CDR3 covers 16 residues. CDR3 in amino acids: CASSESTGRANYGYTF. In DNA form, the CDR3 reads TGCGCCAGCAGTGAGTCGACCGGTCGGGCTAACTATGGCTACACCTTC.

This chain joins TRBV6-1 and TRBJ2-1, with 8 bases identical to TRBD1. V was pared by 1 base and J by 2 bases, with 1 base of the junction left unmatched. The CDR3 consists of 15 residues. Germline loops: CDR1 MNHNS, CDR2 SASEGT. CDR3 loop: CASSEEQGAYNEQFF. In DNA, the CDR3 is TGTGCCAGCAGTGAAGAACAGGGGGCCTACAATGAGCAGTTCTTC.

The chain combines TRBV19 with TRBJ1-6; D is unresolved. The CDR3 is made up of 13 amino acids. With 6 bases removed from V and 9 bases from J, the gap between germline ends came to 12 bases. Germline V lookup: CDR1 LNHDA, CDR2 SQIVND (reference sequence). CDR3 in DNA: TGTGCCAGTAGCGGGAGAGAGGGTTCACCCCTCCACTTT. Its protein product is CASSGREGSPLHF. Looking up the rest from reference TRBV19 and TRBJ1-6 gives the full variable domain: DGGITQSPKYLFRKEGQNVTLSCEQNLNHDAMYWYRQDPGQGLRLIYYSQIVNDFQKGDIAEGYSVSREKKESFPLTVTSAQKNPTAFYLCASSGREGSPLHFGNGTRLTVT.

The chain is built from TRBV18 and TRBJ1-2, with D hard to call. The CDR3 is made up of 14 amino acids. Trimming removed 4 bases from V and 0 bases from J, with 9 bases in between. Germline V CDR1 and CDR2: KGHSH, LQKENI. CDR3 coding DNA: TGTGCCAGCTCACGAGCGGATCCTAACTATGGCTACACCTTC. It encodes CASSRADPNYGYTF. The variable domain in full, with the rest retrieved from reference TRBV18 and TRBJ1-2, is NAGVMQNPRHLVRRRGQEARLRCSPMKGHSHVYWYRQLPEEGLKFMVYLQKENIIDESGMPKERFSAEFPKEGPSILRIQQVVRGDSAAYFCASSRADPNYGYTFGSGTRLTVV.

This chain links TRBV27 with TRBJ2-2, with a weak D call TRBD2 (7 bases). CDR1 and CDR2 from the germline V gene are MNHEY and SMNVEV (reference sequence). This CDR3 spans 17 amino acids. Deletions cut 6 bases from V and 4 bases from J, with 21 bases between. The CDR3 region is CASSLTVSGGGTGELFF. The CDR3 nucleotides are TGTGCCAGCAGCTTAACCGTCTCGGGGGGCGGCACCGGGGAGCTGTTTTTT.